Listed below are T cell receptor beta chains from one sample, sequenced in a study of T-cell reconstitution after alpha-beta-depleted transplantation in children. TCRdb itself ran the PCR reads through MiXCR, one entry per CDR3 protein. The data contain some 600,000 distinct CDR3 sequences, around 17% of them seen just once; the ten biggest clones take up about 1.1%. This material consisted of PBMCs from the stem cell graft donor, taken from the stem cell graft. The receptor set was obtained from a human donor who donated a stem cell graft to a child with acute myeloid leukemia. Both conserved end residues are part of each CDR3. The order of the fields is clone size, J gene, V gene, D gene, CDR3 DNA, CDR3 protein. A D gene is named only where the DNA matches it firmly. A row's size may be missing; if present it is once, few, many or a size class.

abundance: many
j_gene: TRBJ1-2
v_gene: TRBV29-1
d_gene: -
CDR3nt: TGCAGCGTTGTATGGCGGTCTGGCTACACCTTC
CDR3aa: CSVVWRSGYTF

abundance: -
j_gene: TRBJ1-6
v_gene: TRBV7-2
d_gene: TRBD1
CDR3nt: TGTGCCAGCAGCTCCGGACAGGGGGCTAGTTCACCCCTCCACTTT
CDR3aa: CASSSGQGASSPLHF

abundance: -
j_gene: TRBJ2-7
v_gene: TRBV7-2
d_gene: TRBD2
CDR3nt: TGTGCCAGCAGCTCGTTCTCTAGCGGGTCGAGGGACGAGCAGTACTTC
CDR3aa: CASSSFSSGSRDEQYF

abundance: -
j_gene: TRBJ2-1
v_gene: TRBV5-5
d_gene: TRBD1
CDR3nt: TGTGCCAGCAGCTGGGGACAGGGGACCTCCTACAATGAGCAGTTCTTC
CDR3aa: CASSWGQGTSYNEQFF

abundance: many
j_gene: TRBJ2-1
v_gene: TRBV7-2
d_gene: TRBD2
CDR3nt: TGTGCCAGCATCCCACGGACTAGCGGGTCCTACAATGAGCAGTTCTTC
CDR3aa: CASIPRTSGSYNEQFF

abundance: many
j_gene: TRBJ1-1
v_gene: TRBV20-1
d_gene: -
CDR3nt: TGCAGTGCTTCCCCGGGAGGGCAGCTGAACACTGAAGCTTTCTTT
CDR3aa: CSASPGGQLNTEAFF

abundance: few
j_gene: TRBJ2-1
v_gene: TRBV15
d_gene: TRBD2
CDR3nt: TGTGCCACCAGCAGAGGCCCGGGACTAGCGGGGCCCAATGAGCAGTTCTTC
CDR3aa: CATSRGPGLAGPNEQFF

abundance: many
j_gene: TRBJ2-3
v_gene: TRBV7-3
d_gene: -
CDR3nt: TGTGCCAGCAGCTCGACCGGACTGTTAACCCCAGATACGCAGTATTTT
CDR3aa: CASSSTGLLTPDTQYF

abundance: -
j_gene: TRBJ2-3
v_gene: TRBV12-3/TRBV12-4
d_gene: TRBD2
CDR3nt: TGTGCCAGCAGTAACACTAGCGGGTACACAGATACGCAGTATTTT
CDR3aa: CASSNTSGYTDTQYF

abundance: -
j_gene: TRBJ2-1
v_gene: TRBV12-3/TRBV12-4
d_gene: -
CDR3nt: TGTGCCAGCACTCCGGGGGGCCCCTACAATGAGCAGTTCTTC
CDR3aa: CASTPGGPYNEQFF

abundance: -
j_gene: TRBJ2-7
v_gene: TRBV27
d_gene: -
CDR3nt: TGTGCCAGCAGCCGTGACATCTCCTACGAGCAGTACTTC
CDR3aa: CASSRDISYEQYF

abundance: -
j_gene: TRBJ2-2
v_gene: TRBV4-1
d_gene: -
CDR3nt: TGCGCCAGCAGCCAAGGACCGGGGGGCGACACCGGGGAGCTGTTTTTT
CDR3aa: CASSQGPGGDTGELFF

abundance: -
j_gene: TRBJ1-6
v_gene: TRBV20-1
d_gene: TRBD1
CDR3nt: TGCAGTGCTAGCTGGACAGGGGGATATAATTCACCCCTCCACTTT
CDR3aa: CSASWTGGYNSPLHF

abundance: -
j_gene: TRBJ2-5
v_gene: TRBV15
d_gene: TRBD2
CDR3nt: TGTGCCACCAGCAGTCTCTCCGGGACTAGCGGGGTCCAAGAGACCCAGTACTTC
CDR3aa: CATSSLSGTSGVQETQYF

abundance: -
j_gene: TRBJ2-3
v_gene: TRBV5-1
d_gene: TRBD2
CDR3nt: TGCGCCAGCAGCTTTTCTAGCGGGGGGAACCCGCAGTATTTT
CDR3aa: CASSFSSGGNPQYF

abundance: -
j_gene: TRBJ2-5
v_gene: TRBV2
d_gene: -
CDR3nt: TGTGCCGTCCCTACAGGGAAAGAGACCCAGTACTTC
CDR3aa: CAVPTGKETQYF

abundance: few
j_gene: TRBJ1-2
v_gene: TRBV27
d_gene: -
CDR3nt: TGTGCCAGCAGTAACGGGGGAAGCTATGGCTACACCTTC
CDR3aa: CASSNGGSYGYTF

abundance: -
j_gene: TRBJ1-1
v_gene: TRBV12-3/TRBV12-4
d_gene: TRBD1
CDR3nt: TGTGCCAGCAGACCTGATAGGGCAGGGGGTACTGAAGCTTTCTTT
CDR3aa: CASRPDRAGGTEAFF

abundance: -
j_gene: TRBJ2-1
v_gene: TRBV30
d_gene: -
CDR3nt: TGTGCCTGGAGTACAGGTAGGGTGCGTGGGTCCTACAATGAGCAGTTCTTC
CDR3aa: CAWSTGRVRGSYNEQFF

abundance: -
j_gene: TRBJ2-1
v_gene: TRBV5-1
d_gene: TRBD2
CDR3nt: TGCGCCAGCAGCTTCCCCGGGGGAGCGGGGGGGCCGTATGAGCAGTTCTTC
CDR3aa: CASSFPGGAGGPYEQFF

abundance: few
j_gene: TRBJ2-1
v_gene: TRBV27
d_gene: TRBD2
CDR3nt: TGTGCCAGCAGTTCGATCGGACTAGCGGGGGGGCCCCGCTCCTACAATGAGCAGTTCTTC
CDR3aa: CASSSIGLAGGPRSYNEQFF

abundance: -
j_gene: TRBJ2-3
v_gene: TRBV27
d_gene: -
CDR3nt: TGTGCCAGCAGTTTACTTGGCTTGACTAGCACAGATACGCAGTATTTT
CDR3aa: CASSLLGLTSTDTQYF

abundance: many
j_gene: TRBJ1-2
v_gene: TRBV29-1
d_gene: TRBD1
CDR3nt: TGCAGCGTTGTGGGACAGGGGGCCCTTCGTTATGGCTACACCTTC
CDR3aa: CSVVGQGALRYGYTF

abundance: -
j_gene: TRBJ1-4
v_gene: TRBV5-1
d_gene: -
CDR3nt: TGCGCCAGCAGCCTGGGGAAGAGGGAGATTAATGAAAAACTGTTTTTT
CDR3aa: CASSLGKREINEKLFF

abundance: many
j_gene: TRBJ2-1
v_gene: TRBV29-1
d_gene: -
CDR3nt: TGCAGCGTTGACTCTGCGGGGAGGCCCAATGAGCAGTTCTTC
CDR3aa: CSVDSAGRPNEQFF

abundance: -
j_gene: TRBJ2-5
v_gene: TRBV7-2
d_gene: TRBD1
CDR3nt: TGTGCCAGCACCGACGGGACAGGCAATCAAGAGACCCAGTACTTC
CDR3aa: CASTDGTGNQETQYF

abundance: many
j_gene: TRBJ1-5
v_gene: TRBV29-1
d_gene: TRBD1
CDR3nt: TGCAGCGTATTACAGGGGAGCAGCAATCAGCCCCAGCATTTT
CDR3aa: CSVLQGSSNQPQHF

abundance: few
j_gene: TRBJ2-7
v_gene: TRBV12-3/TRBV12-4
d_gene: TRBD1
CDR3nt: TGTGCCAGCAAAACCGGGACAGGGTCCTACGAGCAGTACTTC
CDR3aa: CASKTGTGSYEQYF

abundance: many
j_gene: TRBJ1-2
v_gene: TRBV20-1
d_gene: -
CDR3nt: TGCAGTGGGGCAAGGGGGATCTATGGCTACACCTTC
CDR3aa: CSGARGIYGYTF

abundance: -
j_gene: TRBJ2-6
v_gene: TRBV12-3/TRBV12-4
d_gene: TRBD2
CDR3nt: TGTGCCAGCAGTTTGGCGGGGGGAAGAGAAGGGGCCAACGTCCTGACTTTC
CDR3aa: CASSLAGGREGANVLTF

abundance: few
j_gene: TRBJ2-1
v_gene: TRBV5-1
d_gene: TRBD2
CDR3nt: TGCGCCAGCAGCTCGGTAGCGGGGGAGTCCTACAATGAGCAGTTCTTC
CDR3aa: CASSSVAGESYNEQFF

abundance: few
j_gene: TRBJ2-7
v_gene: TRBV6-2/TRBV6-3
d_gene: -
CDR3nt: TGTGCCAGCAGTTACTCGAGCAGGATGGACGAGCAGTACTTC
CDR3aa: CASSYSSRMDEQYF

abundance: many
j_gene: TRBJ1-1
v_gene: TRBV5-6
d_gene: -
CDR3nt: TGTGCCAGCAGCTTGACCCCAGCTGGGAACACTGAAGCTTTCTTT
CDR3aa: CASSLTPAGNTEAFF

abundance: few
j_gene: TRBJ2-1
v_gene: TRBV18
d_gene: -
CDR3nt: TGTGCCAGCTCACCAAACACAGGGGAGGATGAGCAGTTCTTC
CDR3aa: CASSPNTGEDEQFF

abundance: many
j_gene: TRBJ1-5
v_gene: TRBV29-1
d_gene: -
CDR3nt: TGCAGCGTTGGGGGGGCTAATCAGCCCCAGCATTTT
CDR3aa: CSVGGANQPQHF

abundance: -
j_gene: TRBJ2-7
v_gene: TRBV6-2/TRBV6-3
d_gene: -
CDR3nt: TGTGCCAGCAGTTACTCGGACGGCTACGAGCAGTACTTC
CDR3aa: CASSYSDGYEQYF

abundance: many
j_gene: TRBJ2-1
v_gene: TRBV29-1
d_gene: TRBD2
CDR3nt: TGCAGCGTTGTGTCCCCCCGGGGGGCCTACAATGAGCAGTTCTTC
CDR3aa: CSVVSPRGAYNEQFF

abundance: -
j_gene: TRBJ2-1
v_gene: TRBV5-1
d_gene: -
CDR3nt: TGCGCCAGCAGCTTGATATCAGGGGATGAGCAGTTCTTC
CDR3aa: CASSLISGDEQFF

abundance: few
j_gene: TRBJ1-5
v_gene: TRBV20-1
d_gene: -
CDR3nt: TGCAGTGCTAGAATCTCCGGCGGGGGCTTCTACGGACTAGCCCAGCCCCAGCATTTT
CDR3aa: CSARISGGGFYGLAQPQHF

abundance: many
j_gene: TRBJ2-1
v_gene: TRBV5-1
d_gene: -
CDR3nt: TGCGCCAGCAGCGTGGGACAAACTTACAATGAGCAGTTCTTC
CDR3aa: CASSVGQTYNEQFF

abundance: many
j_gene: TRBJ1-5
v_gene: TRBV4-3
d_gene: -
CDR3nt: TGCGCCAGCAGCCAAGACACAGCTAGCAATCAGCCCCAGCATTTT
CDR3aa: CASSQDTASNQPQHF

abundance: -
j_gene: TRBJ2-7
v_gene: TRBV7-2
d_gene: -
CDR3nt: TGTGCCAGCAGCTCTACGGGTACTGTGGTCCCCTACGAGCAGTACTTC
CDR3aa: CASSSTGTVVPYEQYF

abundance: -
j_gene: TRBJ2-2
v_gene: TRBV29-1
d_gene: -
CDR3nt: TGCAGCGTTTCCGGAGGGGTTAACACCGGGGAGCTGTTTTTT
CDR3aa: CSVSGGVNTGELFF

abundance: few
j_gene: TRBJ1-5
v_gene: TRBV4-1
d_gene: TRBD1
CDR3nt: TGCGCCAGCAGCCAAGATCCGGGGGGGACAGCCGAACCATATAGCAATCAGCCCCAGCATTTT
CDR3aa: CASSQDPGGTAEPYSNQPQHF

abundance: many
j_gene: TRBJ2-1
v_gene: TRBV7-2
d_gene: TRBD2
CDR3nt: TGTGCCAGCAGCTTAGCGGGACTAGCCAATGAGCAGTTCTTC
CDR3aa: CASSLAGLANEQFF

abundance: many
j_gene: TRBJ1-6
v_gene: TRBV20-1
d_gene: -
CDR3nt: TGCAGTGCTAGAGGTCAGGCCACAGATCATTCACCCCTCCACTTT
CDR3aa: CSARGQATDHSPLHF

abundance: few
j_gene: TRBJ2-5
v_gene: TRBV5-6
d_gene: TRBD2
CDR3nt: TGTGCCAGCAGCTTGGTAGCGGGGGGGCTTAAAGAGACCCAGTACTTC
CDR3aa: CASSLVAGGLKETQYF

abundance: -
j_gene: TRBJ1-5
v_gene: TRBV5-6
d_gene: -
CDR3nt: TGTGCCAGCAGCTGGGGCCAGGGAGGGCCCCAGCATTTT
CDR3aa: CASSWGQGGPQHF

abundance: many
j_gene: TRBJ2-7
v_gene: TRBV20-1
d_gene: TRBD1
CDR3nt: TGCAGTGCCCCGGGACAGGGGGTCAGTGAGCAGTACTTC
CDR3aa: CSAPGQGVSEQYF

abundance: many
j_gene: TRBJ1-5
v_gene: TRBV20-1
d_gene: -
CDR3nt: TGCAGTGGTTCAGGAGGGAGCAATCAGCCCCAGCATTTT
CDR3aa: CSGSGGSNQPQHF

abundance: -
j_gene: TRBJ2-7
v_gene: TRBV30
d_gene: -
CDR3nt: TGTGCCTGGACCTCCGGCAACTCCTACGAGCAGTACTTC
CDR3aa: CAWTSGNSYEQYF

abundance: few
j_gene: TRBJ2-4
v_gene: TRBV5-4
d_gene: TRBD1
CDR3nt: TGTGCCAGCAGCTTGAGGGGGCCAGCCAAAAACATTCAGTACTTC
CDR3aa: CASSLRGPAKNIQYF

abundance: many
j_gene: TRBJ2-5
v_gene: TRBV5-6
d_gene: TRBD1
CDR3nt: TGTGCCAGCAGCTTGGGGTTTAGGGGGCTACGGACCCAGTACTTC
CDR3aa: CASSLGFRGLRTQYF

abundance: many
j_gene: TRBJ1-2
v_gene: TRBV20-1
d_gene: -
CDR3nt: TGCAGTGCTAGAGAGAGGGACGAAGCTAACTATGGCTACACCTTC
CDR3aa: CSARERDEANYGYTF

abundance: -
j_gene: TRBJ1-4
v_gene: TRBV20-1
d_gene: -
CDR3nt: TGCAGTGCTAGCCCTCACGACCCCGAAAAACTGTTTTTT
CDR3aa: CSASPHDPEKLFF